These T cell receptor beta chains were read from a single sample in a study of lymphopenia after photon versus proton radiotherapy. Measured with immunoSEQ multiplex PCR; TCRdb has only the in-frame clones, and not every one. Of 65,000 or so clones listed, around 87% are singletons. The material was peripheral blood, obtained from a patient treated with proton-based radiotherapy. These TCRs come from a man at least 80 years old with esophageal cancer. Both conserved end residues are part of each CDR3. A D gene is named only where the DNA matches it firmly. The listing skips clone size in some rows; elsewhere it reads once, few, many or a size class.

clone size	V gene	CDR3 length	D gene	J gene	CDR3 protein	CDR3 DNA
once	TRBV5-5	15	NA	TRBJ1-4	CASSNWGGTNEKLFF	TGTGCCAGCAGCAACTGGGGGGGAACTAATGAAAAACTGTTTTTT
NA	TRBV18	13	NA	TRBJ2-5	CASSPRSRETQYF	TGTGCCAGCTCACCACGCTCGAGAGAGACCCAGTACTTC
NA	TRBV6-4	13	TRBD1	TRBJ1-2	CASSESHRGRYTF	TGTGCCAGCAGTGAAAGCCACAGGGGACGCTACACCTTC
once	TRBV7-9	14	NA	TRBJ2-3	CASSLLTSTDTQYF	TGTGCCAGCAGCTTATTGACTAGCACAGATACGCAGTATTTT
NA	TRBV5-1	14	TRBD2	TRBJ2-5	CASSYSAGEETQYF	TGCGCCAGCAGCTATTCGGCGGGGGAAGAGACCCAGTACTTC
NA	TRBV30	17	NA	TRBJ2-2	CAWSVLFGTTNTGELFF	TGTGCCTGGAGTGTACTTTTTGGCACAACGAACACCGGGGAGCTGTTTTTT
NA	TRBV20-1	10	NA	TRBJ1-2	CRPGDYGYTF	TGCAGGCCGGGTGACTATGGCTACACCTTC
NA	TRBV25-1	14	NA	TRBJ2-1	CASSDRGRINEQFF	TGTGCCAGCAGTGATAGAGGGCGCATCAATGAGCAGTTCTTC
NA	TRBV27	14	TRBD1	TRBJ1-4	CASSLDRGGEKLFF	TGTGCCAGCAGTTTAGACAGGGGCGGTGAAAAACTGTTTTTT
NA	TRBV19	15	TRBD1	TRBJ2-1	CASSVTGGKGNEQFF	TGTGCCAGTAGTGTTACAGGGGGAAAAGGGAATGAGCAGTTCTTC
NA	TRBV29-1	13	NA	TRBJ2-2	CSVVGINTGELFF	TGCAGCGTTGTTGGGATCAACACCGGGGAGCTGTTTTTT
NA	TRBV19	16	TRBD1	TRBJ2-7	CASSTLGQGGRSEQYF	TGTGCCAGTAGTACCCTGGGACAGGGTGGTCGCTCGGAGCAGTACTTC
NA	TRBV7-9	13	NA	TRBJ2-7	CASGPQHSYEQYF	TGTGCCAGCGGACCGCAGCACTCCTACGAGCAGTACTTC
NA	TRBV2	12	NA	TRBJ2-7	CASNRGSVEQYF	TGTGCCAGCAATCGCGGGTCGGTGGAGCAGTACTTC
NA	TRBV2	14	NA	TRBJ1-6	CASRQGTTNSPLHF	TGTGCCAGCAGGCAGGGGACGACTAATTCACCCCTCCACTTT
NA	TRBV2	14	NA	TRBJ1-6	CASRQGSYNSPLHF	TGTGCCAGCAGGCAGGGTTCCTATAATTCACCCCTCCACTTT
NA	TRBV6-5	14	NA	TRBJ1-2	CASSYRVPGYGYTF	TGTGCCAGCAGTTACAGGGTCCCCGGCTATGGCTACACCTTC
NA	TRBV18	15	TRBD2	TRBJ2-1	CASSPGLAGDGEQFF	TGTGCCAGCTCACCAGGACTAGCGGGAGATGGTGAGCAGTTCTTC
NA	TRBV7-2	15	TRBD2	TRBJ2-3	CASSPWGGNTDTQYF	TGTGCCAGCAGCCCTTGGGGGGGTAACACAGATACGCAGTATTTT
NA	TRBV5-4	15	NA	TRBJ2-1	CASSLRTSGYNEQFF	TGTGCCAGCAGCTTGCGTACTAGTGGTTACAATGAGCAGTTCTTC
NA	TRBV7-2	15	TRBD1	TRBJ2-1	CASSFTGGAGNEQFF	TGTGCCAGCAGCTTTACAGGGGGCGCAGGCAATGAGCAGTTCTTC
NA	TRBV9	16	TRBD1	TRBJ2-1	CASSGITGGPYGEQFF	TGTGCCAGCAGCGGCATCACAGGGGGCCCCTATGGCGAGCAGTTCTTC
NA	TRBV7-3	17	NA	TRBJ2-3	CASSPQGGAGGPDTQYF	TGTGCCAGCAGCCCCCAGGGGGGTGCGGGGGGACCAGATACGCAGTATTTT
NA	TRBV6-5	14	NA	TRBJ1-2	CASSDPQGYYGYTF	TGTGCCAGCAGTGACCCCCAGGGATACTATGGCTACACCTTC
NA	TRBV30	12	NA	TRBJ2-2	CAWSRGTGELFF	TGTGCCTGGAGTCGGGGTACCGGGGAGCTGTTTTTT
NA	TRBV14	16	TRBD1	TRBJ1-2	CASSQVQGQAPYGYTF	TGTGCCAGCAGCCAAGTACAGGGGCAGGCCCCCTATGGCTACACCTTC
NA	TRBV7-2	13	TRBD1	TRBJ1-1	CASSLNRGEGAFF	TGTGCCAGCAGCTTAAACAGGGGGGAAGGAGCTTTCTTT
NA	TRBV14	16	NA	TRBJ1-2	CASSQEGGPGVYGYTF	TGTGCCAGCAGCCAAGAAGGGGGGCCCGGTGTCTATGGCTACACCTTC
NA	TRBV6-6	13	NA	TRBJ1-1	CASSYDQNTEAFF	TGTGCCAGCAGTTACGATCAGAACACTGAAGCTTTCTTT
NA	TRBV5-4	14	TRBD2	TRBJ2-7	CASSGGGPTYEQYF	TGTGCCAGCAGCGGCGGGGGGCCGACCTACGAGCAGTACTTC
NA	TRBV7-9	14	TRBD2	TRBJ2-7	CASRLSGGTGEQYF	TGTGCCAGCAGGCTATCCGGGGGGACCGGCGAGCAGTACTTC
once	TRBV20-1	11	NA	TRBJ1-2	CSASPNYGYTF	TGCAGTGCTAGTCCCAACTATGGCTACACCTTC
NA	TRBV5-6	13	NA	TRBJ1-1	CASSTRVPEEAFF	TGTGCCAGCAGCACCAGGGTCCCCGAGGAAGCTTTCTTT
NA	TRBV5-4	14	TRBD1	TRBJ1-5	CASSLGTGNQPQHF	TGTGCCAGCAGCTTGGGGACAGGGAATCAGCCCCAGCATTTT
NA	TRBV30	12	TRBD1	TRBJ1-2	CAYSGTGYGYTF	TGTGCCTATTCCGGGACAGGGTATGGCTACACCTTC
NA	TRBV29-1	13	NA	TRBJ1-1	CSVEVNMNTEAFF	TGCAGCGTTGAGGTTAACATGAACACTGAAGCTTTCTTT
NA	TRBV2	16	NA	TRBJ2-2	CASSGGHLGYTGELFF	TGTGCCAGCAGTGGAGGGCATTTGGGGTACACCGGGGAGCTGTTTTTT
NA	TRBV9	15	TRBD1	TRBJ1-2	CASSVEGTGGYGYTF	TGTGCCAGCAGCGTAGAAGGGACAGGGGGTTATGGCTACACCTTC
NA	TRBV5-4	15	TRBD1	TRBJ2-2	CASSPGQVNTGELFF	TGTGCCAGCAGCCCTGGACAGGTTAACACCGGGGAGCTGTTTTTT
NA	TRBV25-1	16	NA	TRBJ2-1	CASSDRTIFYYNEQFF	TGTGCCAGCAGTGATCGGACGATATTCTACTACAATGAGCAGTTCTTC
NA	TRBV30	14	NA	TRBJ2-3	CAWRLGLGPDTQYF	TGTGCCTGGAGGCTCGGCTTGGGCCCAGATACGCAGTATTTT
NA	TRBV30	14	NA	TRBJ2-1	CAWSSGQIYNEQFF	TGTGCCTGGAGTTCGGGACAAATTTACAATGAGCAGTTCTTC